The present TCR beta chain was sequenced within a study of blood T cell repertoires in COVID-19. Study at large: COVID-19 samples collected from the United States, Italy and Spain covered acute and convalescent phases.

Assay: immunoSEQ multiplex PCR; the TCRdb copy retains only in-frame clones and omits some. The repertoire includes about 74,000 clones, roughly 88% of them detected once, and roughly 2.1% sits in the top ten. Germline CDR1 is SEHNR and CDR2 is FQNEAQ (reference sequence). V gave up 5 bases and J gave up 4 bases, with 21 bases separating them. The CDR3 is 16 residues long. Sequenced input: peripheral blood. The V and J genes are TRBV7-9 and TRBJ2-7; perhaps TRBD2 as D (6 bases). This TCR was sampled from a woman aged 80 or over with active or convalescent COVID-19. The CDR3 DNA is TGTGCCAGCAGCCCCCGCCAGGGAGGAGTCGAGTACGAGCAGTACTTC. Translating it yields CASSPRQGGVEYEQYF.